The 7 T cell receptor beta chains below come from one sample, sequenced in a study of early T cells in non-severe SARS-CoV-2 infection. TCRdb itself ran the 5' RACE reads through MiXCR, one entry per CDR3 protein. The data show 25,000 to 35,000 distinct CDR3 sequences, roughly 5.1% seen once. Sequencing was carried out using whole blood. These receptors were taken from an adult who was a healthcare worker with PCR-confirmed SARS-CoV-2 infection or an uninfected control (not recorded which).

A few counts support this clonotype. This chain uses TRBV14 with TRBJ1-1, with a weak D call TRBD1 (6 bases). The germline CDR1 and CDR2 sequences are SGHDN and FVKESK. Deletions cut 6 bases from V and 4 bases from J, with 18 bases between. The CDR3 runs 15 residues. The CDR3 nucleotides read TGTGCCAGCAGACCACTTAAGGGGGAAGGCACTGAAGCTTTCTTT. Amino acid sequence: CASRPLKGEGTEAFF.

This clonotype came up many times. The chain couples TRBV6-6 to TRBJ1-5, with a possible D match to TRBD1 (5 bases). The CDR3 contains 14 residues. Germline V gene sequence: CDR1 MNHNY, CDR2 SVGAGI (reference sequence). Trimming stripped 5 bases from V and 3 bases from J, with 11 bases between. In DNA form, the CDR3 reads TGTGCCAGCAGTCCCCGGGACCTCAATCAGCCCCAGCATTTT. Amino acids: CASSPRDLNQPQHF.

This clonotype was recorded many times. CDR3 region: CASSIKAGRYEQYF. Written as DNA, the CDR3 is TGTGCCAGTAGTATTAAGGCGGGCCGCTACGAGCAGTACTTC. The rearrangement uses TRBV19 and TRBJ2-7, with D perhaps matching TRBD2 (5 bases). Germline values: CDR1 LNHDA, CDR2 SQIVND (reference sequence). Trimming left V 3 bases short and J 3 bases short, with 12 bases between. This CDR3 has 14 amino acids.

The CDR3, as DNA: TGTGCCAGCAGTGTCTTTCGGAGGAACACAGATACGCAGTATTTT. As protein: CASSVFRRNTDTQYF. The chain joins TRBV2 to TRBJ2-3, with a weak D call TRBD2 (5 bases). The germline V gene has CDR1 SNHLY and CDR2 FYNNEI. The ends were cut back, 4 bases at V and 2 bases at J, with 13 bases in the middle. The CDR3 is 15 residues long.

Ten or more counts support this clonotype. CDR3 residues: CASTGNEGEQYF. CDR3 sequence (DNA): TGTGCCAGCACGGGGAATGAGGGCGAGCAGTACTTC. The rearrangement links TRBV12-3 or TRBV12-4 to TRBJ2-7; a possible D gene is TRBD2 (5 bases). There are 12 residues in the CDR3. Trimming took off 7 bases at V and 6 bases at J, with 13 bases between the two ends.

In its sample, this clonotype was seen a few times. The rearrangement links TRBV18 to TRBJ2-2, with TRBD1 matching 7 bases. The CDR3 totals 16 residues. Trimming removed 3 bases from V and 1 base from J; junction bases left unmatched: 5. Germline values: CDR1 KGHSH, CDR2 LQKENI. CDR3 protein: CASSPQGELNTGELFF. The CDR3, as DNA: TGTGCCAGCTCACCTCAGGGGGAGTTGAACACCGGGGAGCTGTTTTTT.

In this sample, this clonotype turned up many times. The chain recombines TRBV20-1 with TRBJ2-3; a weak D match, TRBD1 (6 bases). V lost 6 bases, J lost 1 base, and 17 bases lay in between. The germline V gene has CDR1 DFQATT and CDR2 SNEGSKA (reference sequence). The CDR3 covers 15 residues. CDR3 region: CSAPTGGAGTDTQYF. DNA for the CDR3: TGCAGTGCCCCCACTGGGGGCGCGGGCACAGATACGCAGTATTTT.